This T cell receptor (beta chain) was sequenced in a study of beta chain features in type 1 diabetes. Study-wide results and caveats: In every one of the four CD4+ subsets, TCRB CDR3s were moderately but significantly shorter in Type 1 diabetes patients. More deletions and fewer insertions at VDJ junctions were found in patients with type 1 diabetes.

This clone was observed a handful of times. What it binds is unknown. Of the isolated RNA, all was reverse transcribed, and so the sequenced material was expressed TCRB transcripts. The study sequenced naive, central memory and regulatory T cell samples to an average of roughly 4 million reads. Data came from immunoSEQ multiplex PCR; TCRdb stores just in-frame clones and leaves some out. The profile shows hundreds of thousands of clones, 11% to 15% of them singletons. V shed 0 bases and J shed 2 bases, with 7 bases lying between them. Germline V gene lookup returns CDR1 SGHDT and CDR2 YYEEEE. The CDR3 contains 14 residues.

This sequence originates from a man aged 18 to 30 with type 1 diabetes. The specimen sequenced was naive CD4+ T cells from blood. The J gene is TRBJ2-3, the V gene TRBV5-6, with D unclear. The chain's CDR3 is CASSLGLTTDTQYF. The DNA of the CDR3 is TGTGCCAGCAGCTTGGGGCTTACCACAGATACGCAGTATTTT.